This T cell receptor beta chain was documented in a study of blood T cell repertoires in COVID-19. On the study more broadly: In each case, the material was cDNA or gDNA derived from T cells, B-cell-depleted T cells, or PBMCs.

After removal of 7 bases from V and 3 bases from J, the junction contained 8 bases not matched to a gene. There are 13 residues in the CDR3. The V gene's germline CDR1 is SQVTM and CDR2 ANQGSEA. Generated by immunoSEQ multiplex PCR, the TCRdb table keeps only in-frame clones and is missing some. Of about 42,000 clones in the sample, around 81% were seen once. Material: peripheral blood. The origin of this receptor is a man aged 50 to 60 with active COVID-19. The rearrangement uses TRBV29-1 and TRBJ2-7; 8 nucleotides match TRBD1. The CDR3 coding sequence is TGCAGCGCCCGGACAGGGTTAGGCTACGAGCAGTACTTC. Amino acid sequence: CSARTGLGYEQYF.